The 15 T cell receptor beta chains listed next were all sequenced from one sample in a study of shared clonotypes between healthy human individuals. Data came from immunoSEQ multiplex PCR; TCRdb stores just in-frame clones and leaves some out. The sample contains 2.3 million or so clones, 93% of which appear only once. The sequenced sample was naive CD4+ T cells from PBMCs. Subset indicated: CD45RA+ positively selected. Receptors were obtained from a man younger than 35 in good health. Some clones in this sample may be carry-over from other donors' samples.

The count of this clone is one. J is TRBJ2-1 and V is TRBV2; D not certain. Trimming left V 2 bases short and J 12 bases short, with 8 bases between. This CDR3 region has 11 residues. Germline CDR1 reads SNHLY; CDR2 reads FYNNEI. The CDR3: CASSETAGQFF. The CDR3 nucleotides are TGTGCCAGCAGTGAAACAGCCGGGCAGTTCTTC. The full variable domain, rest sourced from reference TRBV2 and TRBJ2-1, is EPEVTQTPSHQVTQMGQEVILRCVPISNHLYFYWYRQILGQKVEFLVSFYNNEISEKSEIFDDQFSVERPDGSNFTLKIRSTKLEDSAMYFCASSETAGQFFGPGTRLTVL.

V and J are TRBV7-9 and TRBJ2-6; 7 bases are a match to TRBD1. This CDR3 spans 17 amino acids. Germline trimming cut 5 bases from V and 0 bases from J; bases unmatched to any gene: 7. Germline V gives CDR1 SEHNR, CDR2 FQNEAQ (reference sequence). The CDR3 protein is CASSPRGLGSGANVLTF. The CDR3 coding sequence is TGTGCCAGCAGCCCGAGGGGGCTTGGCTCTGGGGCCAACGTCCTGACTTTC.

Written as DNA, the CDR3 is TGTGCCAGCAGCGGACATATGACTAGCGGAATTAACAATGAGCAGTTCTTC. Translation: CASSGHMTSGINNEQFF. J is TRBJ2-1 and V is TRBV9, with 9 bases aligning to TRBD2. The V segment lost 3 bases and the J segment 5 bases; nucleotides outside the gene matches: 12. Germline lookup yields CDR1 SGDLS and CDR2 YYNGEE. The CDR3 covers 17 residues.

J is TRBJ2-7 and V is TRBV28, with 7 bases aligning to TRBD1. CDR3 size: 14 residues. The germline CDR1 and CDR2 sequences are MDHEN and SYDVKM. The V and J ends lost 3 bases and 5 bases, in that order; junction bases with no gene match: 7. Written as DNA, the CDR3 is TGTGCCAGCAGTTTGGAGACAGGGAGCCACGAGCAGTACTTC. Residues: CASSLETGSHEQYF.

The genes are TRBV7-8 and TRBJ1-5; 7 bases line up with TRBD1. The CDR3 consists of 14 residues. Germline CDR1 and CDR2: SGHVS and FQNEAQ. V lost 5 bases and J lost 6; bases outside the gene matches: 7. The CDR3 protein is CASSLRQGSQPQHF. CDR3 nucleotide sequence: TGTGCCAGCAGCCTAAGACAGGGAAGTCAGCCCCAGCATTTT.

A single count supports this clone. CDR3 DNA: TGTGCCAGTAGTGTACAGGGATCTATCTCCGAGCAGTACTTC. Amino acid sequence: CASSVQGSISEQYF. The rearrangement links TRBV19 to TRBJ2-5; tentatively, D is TRBD1 (6 bases). The J call may be mistaken, given a closer DNA end match to TRBJ2-7. The CDR3 covers 14 residues. Germline V lookup: CDR1 LNHDA, CDR2 SQIVND (reference sequence).

The table lists this clone with a count of one. The chain employs TRBV6-1 and TRBJ1-1, with D possibly matching TRBD1 (5 bases). V shed 3 bases and J shed 7 bases, with 9 bases lying between them. This CDR3 comprises 12 residues. In germline, CDR1 is MNHNS, CDR2 SASEGT. CDR3 in amino acids: CASSDPQDEAFF. CDR3 sequence (DNA): TGTGCCAGCAGTGATCCACAGGATGAAGCTTTCTTT.

V gene TRBV19 combines with J gene TRBJ1-1; TRBD1 might be the D (5 bases). CDR1 is LNHDA, CDR2 SQIVND, per germline (reference sequence). CDR3 size: 17 residues. The V end was cut by 1 base, the J end by 4 bases, with 19 bases between. The CDR3 DNA sequence: TGTGCCAGTAGTATAGTGAACCGGGGACGGAAATTCACTGAAGCTTTCTTT. This gives the protein CASSIVNRGRKFTEAFF. The whole variable domain, filled in from reference TRBV19 and TRBJ1-1, reads DGGITQSPKYLFRKEGQNVTLSCEQNLNHDAMYWYRQDPGQGLRLIYYSQIVNDFQKGDIAEGYSVSREKKESFPLTVTSAQKNPTAFYLCASSIVNRGRKFTEAFFGQGTRLTVV.

Regarding this clone: Its ends do not fully match the called genes, so a read error is possible. This chain uses TRBV5-1 with TRBJ2-1, with D maybe TRBD1 (6 bases). This CDR3 region has 12 residues. CDR1 and CDR2 (germline): SGHRS, YFSETQ. The chain's CDR3 is CASSSQPGTFLF. In DNA, the CDR3 is TGCGCCAGCAGCTCCCAACCCGGGACATTCCTCTTC. The variable domain in full, with the rest retrieved from reference TRBV5-1 and TRBJ2-1, is KAGVTQTPRYLIKTRGQQVTLSCSPISGHRSVSWYQQTPGQGLQFLFEYFSETQRNKGNFPGRFSGRQFSNSRSEMNVSTLELGDSALYLCASSSQPGTFLFGPGTRLTVL.

There are a few counts of this clone. The rearrangement uses TRBV7-9 and TRBJ1-1; no reliable D call. Germline V gene data show CDR1 as SEHNR and CDR2 as FQNEAQ (reference sequence). Deletions cut 0 bases from V and 11 bases from J, with 10 bases between. This CDR3 comprises 12 residues. CDR3 in DNA: TGTGCCAGCAGCTTAGCGCTAATGAGCGCTTTCTTT. It is translated as CASSLALMSAFF. The complete variable domain, with remaining parts taken from reference TRBV7-9 and TRBJ1-1, reads DTGVSQNPRHKITKRGQNVTFRCDPISEHNRLYWYRQTLGQGPEFLTYFQNEAQLEKSRLLSDRFSAERPKGSFSTLEIQRTEQGDSAMYLCASSLALMSAFFGQGTRLTVV.

This chain joins TRBV6-4 and TRBJ2-7; D assignment may be TRBD1 or TRBD2 (6 bases each). With 8 bases removed from V and 7 bases from J, the gap between germline ends came to 18 bases. The CDR3 length is 13 residues. Germline-derived CDR1 and CDR2 are MRHNA and SNTAGT. CDR3 in amino acids: CASSHWGAQEQYF. DNA of the CDR3: TGTGCCAGCTCTCACTGGGGGGCGCAAGAGCAGTACTTC.

Notes on this clone: The identical CDR3 is also encoded by other nucleotide sequences in the sample. The genes are TRBV11-2 and TRBJ2-7, with D maybe TRBD1 (5 bases). Germline V CDR1 and CDR2: SGHAT, FQNNGV. This CDR3 has 14 residues. Trimming pared 1 base from V and 4 bases from J, leaving 11 bases between. Here the CDR3 DNA reads TGTGCCAGCAGCTTAGTCGGCAGGGTTTACGAGCAGTACTTC. This gives the protein CASSLVGRVYEQYF.

For this clone: A read error is likely, as this CDR3 ends without the conserved phenylalanine or tryptophan. The DNA is omitted, as the CDR3 cannot be located on it reliably, and the CDR3 follows TCRdb's listing. The CDR3 loop reads CASSPPGTGVLGTL. The chain joins TRBV18 to TRBJ1-2; the table names TRBD1, a call not compared with the DNA. Germline V lookup: CDR1 KGHSH, CDR2 LQKENI. Ends included, the CDR3 has 14 residues.

The chain carries TRBV30 and TRBJ2-7, with D unclear. Germline V gives CDR1 GTSNPN, CDR2 SVGIG (reference sequence). With 0 bases removed from V and 3 bases from J, the gap between germline ends came to 9 bases. CDR3 size: 13 residues. The CDR3 DNA reads as TGTGCCTGGAGTGTACGACCGTTCTACGAGCAGTACTTC. Translated, it gives CAWSVRPFYEQYF.

The chain combines TRBV9 with TRBJ2-3; 10 nucleotides line up with TRBD2. The J segment lost 3 bases and the V segment lost 1 base, leaving 14 bases of the junction unmatched. Germline CDR1 SGDLS, CDR2 YYNGEE. CDR3 length: 19 residues. CDR3 in DNA: TGTGCCAGCAGCGTAATGGTCACGCCGGGACTAGCGCGGACAGATACGCAGTATTTT. Amino acids: CASSVMVTPGLARTDTQYF.